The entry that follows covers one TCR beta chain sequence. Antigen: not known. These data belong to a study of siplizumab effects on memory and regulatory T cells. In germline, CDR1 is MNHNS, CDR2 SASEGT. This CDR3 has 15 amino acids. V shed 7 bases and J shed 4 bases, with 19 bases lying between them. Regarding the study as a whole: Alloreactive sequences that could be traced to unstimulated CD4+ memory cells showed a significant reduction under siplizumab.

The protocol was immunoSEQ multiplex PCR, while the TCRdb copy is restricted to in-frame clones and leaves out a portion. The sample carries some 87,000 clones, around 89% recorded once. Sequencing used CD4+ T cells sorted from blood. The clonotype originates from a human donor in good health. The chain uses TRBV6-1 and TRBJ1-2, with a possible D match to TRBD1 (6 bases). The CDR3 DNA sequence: TGTGCCAGCACCGAAGGGGGTGGTCAGTTCTATGGCTACACCTTC. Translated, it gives CASTEGGGQFYGYTF.